This TCR beta chain originates from a study of Graves' ophthalmopathy and Graves' hyperthyroidism. Across the whole study: Hyperthyroidism showing no ophthalmopathy within 18 months of follow-up was stable. Findings and limits, study-wide: A majority of expanded thyroid clonotypes exceeding 0.001 frequency were likewise present in blood. Using a 13-signature model, the authors split ophthalmopathy from stable hyperthyroidism, with roughly 90% sensitivity and 81.08% specificity.

The V and J ends lost 6 bases and 4 bases, in that order; junction bases with no gene match: 4. The CDR3 totals 14 residues. Germline-derived CDR1 and CDR2 are MGHDK and SYGVNS. TCR beta CDR3 amplification used RNA transcripts. After a first-round RT-PCR with HTBI primers, a second-round multiplex PCR was run. TCRdb analysed the multiplex PCR reads with MiXCR anew, one entry per CDR3 protein. Of around 1.1 million distinct CDR3 sequences listed, about 36% are singletons. This clonotype was detected ten times or more. The antigen is undetermined. Eligible hyperthyroidism cases comprised new diagnoses of under 2 months' duration in individuals aged 18 to 65.

The chain joins TRBV25-1 to TRBJ2-5; 11 positions match TRBD2. The TCR comes from an adult man with Graves' hyperthyroidism. The sequencing sample was made of peripheral blood or thyroid tissue (not recorded which). CDR3 bases: TGTGCCAGCAGCACGACTAGCGGGGTAGAGACCCAGTACTTC. It yields the protein CASSTTSGVETQYF.